One and the same sample provided the 22 T cell receptor beta chains below, sequenced in a study of blood T cell repertoires in COVID-19. Clones were sequenced by immunoSEQ multiplex PCR, and TCRdb holds only the in-frame ones, with some missing. Altogether about 150,000 clones are present, about 89% being singletons, with the ten largest covering 0.55%. The sample taken for sequencing was peripheral blood. Source of these receptors: a man aged 50 to 59 with acute or convalescent COVID-19.

This clone appeared a few times. This sequence joins TRBV9 and TRBJ2-3; the D gene is possibly TRBD2 (6 bases). CDR3 length: 13 amino acids. Germline V gives CDR1 SGDLS, CDR2 YYNGEE. Trimming cost V 3 bases and J 3 bases, with 8 bases left between them. The CDR3, as DNA: TGTGCCAGCAGCGGGGGGGAGACAGATACGCAGTATTTT. This translates into CASSGGETDTQYF.

CDR3 nucleotides: TGCGCCAGCAGCTCCAAAGCACGGACAGGGAACTACGAGCAGTACTTC. It encodes CASSSKARTGNYEQYF. The gene calls are TRBV4-1 and TRBJ2-7, with 8 bases aligning to TRBD1. The germline CDR1 and CDR2 sequences are MGHRA and YSYEKL. With 5 bases clipped from V and 3 bases from J, the junction kept 12 bases outside the gene matches. The CDR3 consists of 16 residues.

The count of this clone is one. The chain joins TRBV18 to TRBJ2-1; TRBD1 agrees at 10 bases. CDR1 and CDR2 (germline): KGHSH, LQKENI. The V and J ends lost 5 bases and 7 bases, in that order; junction bases with no gene match: 2. This CDR3 region has 13 residues. This CDR3 is CASSTGQGNEQFF. The CDR3 DNA reads TGTGCCAGCTCAACGGGACAGGGGAATGAGCAGTTCTTC.

The rearrangement joins TRBV19 to TRBJ2-1; 9 positions match TRBD2. The J segment lost 12 bases and the V segment lost 3 bases, leaving 9 bases of the junction unmatched. The CDR3 extends over 14 amino acids. In germline, CDR1 is LNHDA, CDR2 SQIVND (reference sequence). In DNA, the CDR3 is TGTGCCAGTAGTATGTTAGCGGGAGAGTCTATGCAGTTCTTC. Its protein is CASSMLAGESMQFF.

The sample holds a few counts of this clone. The V call is TRBV27, the J call TRBJ2-2, with 8 bases lining up with TRBD1. The V gene's germline CDR1 is MNHEY and CDR2 SMNVEV (reference sequence). The CDR3 runs 14 residues. V lost 5 bases, J lost 3 bases, and 2 bases stayed unmatched. Here the CDR3 reads CASSGQGYTGELFF. The CDR3 DNA is TGTGCCAGCAGTGGACAGGGCTACACCGGGGAGCTGTTTTTT.

This rearrangement joins TRBV5-1 to TRBJ2-3; 11 bases line up with TRBD2. V gave up 0 bases and J gave up 1 base; unmatched junction bases: 1. The CDR3 has 16 amino acids. Germline-derived CDR1 and CDR2 are SGHRS and YFSETQ. In DNA form, the CDR3 reads TGCGCCAGCAGCTTGGTTAGCGGGGGGGGCACAGATACGCAGTATTTT. Translated, it gives CASSLVSGGGTDTQYF.

This clone was detected once. The chain uses TRBV15 and TRBJ2-1; 8 nucleotides match TRBD2. After removal of 6 bases from V and 9 bases from J, the junction contained 13 bases not matched to a gene. Germline CDR1 reads LNHNV; CDR2 reads YYDKDF (reference sequence). This CDR3 region has 15 residues. The CDR3 sequence is CATRHTSGSRGEQFF. The CDR3 nucleotides read TGTGCCACCAGGCATACTAGCGGCTCTCGGGGTGAGCAGTTCTTC. Full variable domain (rest looked up from reference TRBV15 and TRBJ2-1): DAMVIQNPRYQVTQFGKPVTLSCSQTLNHNVMYWYQQKSSQAPKLLFHYYDKDFNNEADTPDNFQSRRPNTSFCFLDIRSPGLGDTAMYLCATRHTSGSRGEQFFGPGTRLTVL.

The chain has TRBV28 and TRBJ2-1; D not resolved. The germline V gene encodes CDR1 MDHEN and CDR2 SYDVKM. This CDR3 has 14 residues. V was clipped by 5 bases and J by 0 bases, with 8 bases between them. CDR3 loop: CASSAFSSYNEQFF. The CDR3 DNA reads as TGTGCCAGCAGTGCCTTTAGCTCCTACAATGAGCAGTTCTTC. Drawing the rest from reference TRBV28 and TRBJ2-1, the complete variable domain is DVKVTQSSRYLVKRTGEKVFLECVQDMDHENMFWYRQDPGLGLRLIYFSYDVKMKEKGDIPEGYSVSREKKERFSLILESASTNQTSMYLCASSAFSSYNEQFFGPGTRLTVL.

The chain has TRBV6-2 or TRBV6-3 and TRBJ1-5; no definite D call. V was shortened by 2 bases and J by 4 bases, with 12 bases between the two germline ends. CDR1 and CDR2 (germline): MNHEY, SVGEGT. The CDR3 totals 15 residues. Here the CDR3 reads CASSYVEGFNQPQHF. CDR3 nucleotide sequence: TGTGCCAGCAGTTACGTGGAGGGATTTAATCAGCCCCAGCATTTT.

In the case of this clone: One junction end disagrees with the germline gene, perhaps due to a read error. J is TRBJ1-2 and V is TRBV20-1, with D hard to call. Germline V lookup: CDR1 DFQATT, CDR2 SNEGSKA (reference sequence). The CDR3 consists of 8 residues. The CDR3 reads CSASPFSF. The CDR3 nucleotides read TGCAGTGCTAGCCCATTTAGCTTC.

In DNA, the CDR3 is TGTGCCAGCAGTTTTGGAGTTTATGAGCAGTTCTTC. This encodes CASSFGVYEQFF. The chain carries TRBV28 and TRBJ2-1; D is uncertain. Germline CDR1 is MDHEN and CDR2 is SYDVKM. The CDR3 extends over 12 amino acids. Trimming cost V 3 bases and J 8 bases, with 8 bases left between them.

This chain joins TRBV25-1 and TRBJ1-1; the match to TRBD1 covers 8 bases. J gave up 3 bases and V 2 bases, and 5 bases lay outside the gene matches. The CDR3 runs to 15 residues. Germline loops: CDR1 MGHDK, CDR2 SYGVNS. CDR3 DNA sequence: TGTGCCAGCAGTGAAGGTCAGGGGGCGGACACTGAAGCTTTCTTT. Encoded protein: CASSEGQGADTEAFF. The full variable domain, its missing parts supplied by reference TRBV25-1 and TRBJ1-1, is EADIYQTPRYLVIGTGKKITLECSQTMGHDKMYWYQQDPGMELHLIHYSYGVNSTEKGDLSSESTVSRIRTEHFPLTLESARPSHTSQYLCASSEGQGADTEAFFGQGTRLTVV.

The V gene is TRBV7-9, the J gene TRBJ2-3; 8 positions match TRBD1. Germline V gene data show CDR1 as SEHNR and CDR2 as FQNEAQ (reference sequence). This CDR3 has 16 amino acids. V dropped 1 base and J dropped 5; count of bases not matched to a gene: 8. The CDR3 region is CASSLVRQGFKDTQYF. The DNA of the CDR3 is TGTGCCAGCAGCTTAGTTCGACAGGGGTTCAAAGATACGCAGTATTTT.

This chain uses TRBV5-1 with TRBJ2-7; the match to TRBD1 covers 7 bases. Germline V gene lookup returns CDR1 SGHRS and CDR2 YFSETQ. J was trimmed by 5 bases and V by 0 bases; bases with no gene match: 5. The CDR3 spans 14 residues. The CDR3 region has the DNA TGCGCCAGCAGCTTGGGGACAGGCAGGAACGAGCAGTACTTC. Translated: CASSLGTGRNEQYF.

The genes are TRBV3-1 (or the pseudogene TRBV3-2) and TRBJ2-3, with no clear D. Deletions cut 2 bases from V and 3 bases from J, with 15 bases between. This CDR3 region has 16 residues. Germline CDR1 is LGHDT and CDR2 is YNNKEL (reference sequence). The CDR3 sequence: CASSQFFSSPTDTQYF. CDR3 nucleotide sequence: TGTGCCAGCAGCCAATTCTTCTCTAGTCCGACAGATACGCAGTATTTT.

The chain carries TRBV7-9 and TRBJ2-1, with D perhaps TRBD2 (5 bases). The CDR3 is made up of 12 amino acids. V lost 6 bases and J 10 bases, leaving 13 bases between the germline ends. Looked up from germline, CDR1 is SEHNR and CDR2 is FQNEAQ (reference sequence). CDR3 sequence: CASRQFGEEQFF. The CDR3 DNA reads TGTGCCAGCAGACAGTTCGGGGAAGAGCAGTTCTTC.

The rearrangement joins TRBV5-1 to TRBJ2-1, with D tentatively TRBD1 (6 bases). CDR3 size: 14 residues. From germline, CDR1 is SGHRS and CDR2 YFSETQ. With 5 bases removed from V and 10 bases from J, the gap between germline ends came to 19 bases. Written as DNA, the CDR3 is TGCGCCAGCAGAGGGGGTTCGGACAGCCGGGAGCAGTTCTTC. Translation: CASRGGSDSREQFF.

The DNA of the CDR3 is TGTGCCAGTAGTACCGGGTCTACAACTAATGAAAAACTGTTTTTT. It is translated as CASSTGSTTNEKLFF. This chain connects TRBV19 to TRBJ1-4; D is unresolved. Germline-derived CDR1 and CDR2 are LNHDA and SQIVND (reference sequence). V was cut by 4 bases and J by 0 bases, with 9 bases left in between. This CDR3 spans 15 amino acids.

This chain joins TRBV29-1 and TRBJ1-1; TRBD1 agrees at 8 bases. Germline CDR1 and CDR2: SQVTM and ANQGSEA. Germline trimming cut 1 base from V and 11 bases from J; bases unmatched to any gene: 3. The CDR3 sequence is 11 residues long. CDR3 bases: TGCAGCGTTGAAGGGACAGGGAGGGCTTTCTTT. This encodes CSVEGTGRAFF.

In DNA, the CDR3 is TGTGCCAGCAGCTCGACCAGGTCCACCGGGGAGCTGTTTTTT. This encodes CASSSTRSTGELFF. The chain links TRBV7-3 to TRBJ2-2; the D is unclear. CDR1 SGHTA and CDR2 FQGTGA come from the germline V gene. Trimming took off 4 bases at V and 4 bases at J, with 10 bases between the two ends. This CDR3 region has 14 residues. The whole variable domain, filled in from reference TRBV7-3 and TRBJ2-2, reads GAGVSQTPSNKVTEKGKYVELRCDPISGHTALYWYRQSLGQGPEFLIYFQGTGAADDSGLPNDRFFAVRPEGSVSTLKIQRTERGDSAVYLCASSSTRSTGELFFGEGSRLTVL.

This clone was picked up a small number of times. V and J are TRBV7-9 and TRBJ2-2, with 12 bases lining up with TRBD1. CDR3 length equals 15 residues. V lost 5 bases and J lost 7; bases outside the gene matches: 5. Per germline, CDR1 SEHNR and CDR2 FQNEAQ (reference sequence). The CDR3 sequence: CASSPGQGASGELFF. The CDR3 region has the DNA TGTGCCAGCAGCCCGGGACAGGGGGCGAGCGGGGAGCTGTTTTTT.

The J gene is TRBJ2-1, the V gene TRBV2, with D possibly matching TRBD2 (5 bases). Germline V gene lookup returns CDR1 SNHLY and CDR2 FYNNEI. V lost 11 bases and J lost 0, with 17 bases in between. The CDR3 extends over 15 amino acids. In nucleotides, the CDR3 is TGTGCCGGTTCCATGAGCGGAAGCTCCTACAATGAGCAGTTCTTC. Translated: CAGSMSGSSYNEQFF.